These 13 T cell receptor beta chains were sequenced from one sample in a study of OX40 agonist ivuxolimab in advanced cancers. Only in-frame clones appear in the TCRdb table, and some are missing; sequencing was by immunoSEQ multiplex PCR. This sample has 9,500 to 13,000 clones, with 74% found just once. The material sequenced was CD4+ or CD8+ T cells sorted from blood, taken in a trial of the OX40 agonist ivuxolimab. Receptors originate from an adult with an advanced solid tumor such as melanoma, head and neck, liver or kidney cancer.

The chain joins TRBV13 to TRBJ2-7; 11 bases agree with TRBD2. CDR1 is PRHDT and CDR2 is FYEKMQ in the germline V gene (reference sequence). V lost 4 bases, J lost 0 bases, and 11 bases stayed unmatched. The CDR3 consists of 18 residues. DNA for the CDR3: TGTGCCAGCAGCTCCGAACCGGGACTAGCGGAGAACTCCTACGAGCAGTACTTC. It codes for CASSSEPGLAENSYEQYF.

The chain is built from TRBV4-3 and TRBJ2-1, with 9 nucleotides matching TRBD2. The CDR3 covers 19 residues. The V and J ends lost 0 bases and 0 bases, in that order; junction bases with no gene match: 9. Germline V gives CDR1 LGHNA, CDR2 YSLEER. CDR3 DNA sequence: TGCGCCAGCAGCCAAGAAGTGGCTAGCGGGGAGAGCTCCTACAATGAGCAGTTCTTC. Translated: CASSQEVASGESSYNEQFF.

Only a few counts were recorded for this clone. The chain employs TRBV12-5 and TRBJ1-1; D not resolved. The germline V gene has CDR1 LGHNT and CDR2 FRNRAP. The ends were cut back, 4 bases at V and 4 bases at J, with 13 bases in the middle. The CDR3 is 14 amino acids. CDR3 loop: CASGSPGVGTEAFF. CDR3 nucleotide sequence: TGTGCTAGTGGTTCCCCAGGAGTGGGCACTGAAGCTTTCTTT.

The rearrangement joins TRBV5-5 to TRBJ2-7; no clear D gene. Germline V CDR1 and CDR2: SGHKS, YYEKEE (reference sequence). With 9 bases removed from V and 0 bases from J, the gap between germline ends came to 13 bases. CDR3 length: 13 amino acids. CDR3 sequence reads: CATLGTDSYEQYF. The CDR3 DNA is TGTGCCACCCTGGGAACGGACTCCTACGAGCAGTACTTC.

The chain couples TRBV29-1 to TRBJ2-1, with D perhaps assigned TRBD1 or TRBD2 (5 bases each). Germline V gives CDR1 SQVTM, CDR2 ANQGSEA. The CDR3 has 9 residues. DNA for the CDR3: TGCACCGATGGGGGTGTGCAGTTCTTC. Its protein product is CTDGGVQFF.

V usage is TRBV9 and J usage is TRBJ1-1, with unresolved D. Trimming shortened V by 0 bases and J by 1 base, and 7 bases separated the two germline ends. The CDR3 has 14 amino acids. The germline V gene encodes CDR1 SGDLS and CDR2 YYNGEE. The CDR3 coding sequence is TGTGCCAGCAGCGTAGATTCGGGGAACACTGAAGCTTTCTTT. Protein sequence: CASSVDSGNTEAFF.

The V gene is TRBV5-4, the J gene TRBJ1-2; D ambiguous. V was pared by 4 bases and J by 5 bases, with 12 bases between. This CDR3 has 13 residues. Germline CDR1 and CDR2: SGHNT and YYREEE (reference sequence). CDR3 DNA sequence: TGTGCCAGCAGCCCGGCAGGACGATATGGCTACACCTTC. This translates into CASSPAGRYGYTF.

V is TRBV2 and J is TRBJ2-7; 10 bases align to TRBD2. The CDR3 extends over 15 amino acids. V was pared by 3 bases and J by 3 bases, with 5 bases of the junction left unmatched. The germline V gene encodes CDR1 SNHLY and CDR2 FYNNEI. CDR3 in DNA: TGTGCCAGCAGTGAGGTCCTAGCGGGAGTCTACGAGCAGTACTTC. It codes for CASSEVLAGVYEQYF.

The chain is built from TRBV27 and TRBJ2-3; 14 nucleotides align to TRBD2. The V gene end was trimmed by 1 base and the J gene end by 4 bases; junction bases not matched to a gene: 4. CDR1 is MNHEY, CDR2 SMNVEV, per germline (reference sequence). This CDR3 is 17 amino acids long. CDR3 in DNA: TGTGCCAGCAGTTTATGGGGACTAGCGGGAGCTTCAGATACGCAGTATTTT. It translates to CASSLWGLAGASDTQYF.

By proportion, this clone is medium-sized. V and J are TRBV4-3 and TRBJ2-4; no firm D call. Germline CDR1 is LGHNA and CDR2 is YSLEER. This CDR3 has 15 residues. The ends were cut back, 0 bases at V and 9 bases at J, with 15 bases in the middle. CDR3 DNA: TGCGCCAGCAGCCAAGACCCAGTCGCCGAGAGCATTCAGTACTTC. This gives the protein CASSQDPVAESIQYF.

This rearrangement joins TRBV6-1 to TRBJ1-2; 7 bases match TRBD1. Germline CDR1 is MNHNS and CDR2 is SASEGT. The CDR3 totals 15 residues. V dropped 2 bases and J dropped 3; count of bases not matched to a gene: 6. Here the CDR3 reads CASSERDRVDYGYTF. In DNA, the CDR3 is TGTGCCAGCAGTGAACGTGACAGGGTCGACTATGGCTACACCTTC.

In its sample, this clone was seen a few times. This CDR3 is also generated by other DNA sequences in the sample. V usage is TRBV19 and J usage is TRBJ2-7; 9 positions agree with TRBD1. The CDR3 is made up of 14 amino acids. Trimming took 5 bases from V and 2 from J; bases not matched to a gene: 4. Looked up from germline, CDR1 is LNHDA and CDR2 is SQIVND (reference sequence). CDR3 sequence (DNA): TGTGCCAGTAGTCCGGGACAGGGCCCCTACGAGCAGTACTTC. Translating gives CASSPGQGPYEQYF.

By share, this clone counts as medium-sized. The chain combines TRBV5-6 with TRBJ1-1; TRBD1 matches 7 bases. This CDR3 comprises 14 residues. V lost 2 bases to trimming and J lost 5 bases; unmatched junction nucleotides: 6. Germline V gene lookup returns CDR1 SGHDT and CDR2 YYEEEE. The DNA for the CDR3 is TGTGCCAGCAGCTTCGTCGCAGGGGGTACTGAAGCTTTCTTT. Its protein is CASSFVAGGTEAFF. Variable domain in full (rest from reference TRBV5-6 and TRBJ1-1): DAGVTQSPTHLIKTRGQQVTLRCSPKSGHDTVSWYQQALGQGPQFIFQYYEEEERQRGNFPDRFSGHQFPNYSSELNVNALLLGDSALYLCASSFVAGGTEAFFGQGTRLTVV.